The T cell receptor (beta chain) described here comes from a study of blood T cell repertoires in COVID-19. TCRdb keeps only in-frame clones here, not all; method: immunoSEQ multiplex PCR. The table includes 360,000 or so clones, 88% detected once. V lost 2 bases to trimming and J lost 5 bases, with 8 bases between them. The CDR3 spans 12 residues. CDR1 is SGHNT, CDR2 YYREEE, per germline (reference sequence). This clonotype originated in a woman in her thirties who had been exposed to COVID-19. V is TRBV5-4 and J is TRBJ2-7; D is possibly TRBD2 (5 bases). Sequenced input: PBMCs or T cells enriched from blood (not recorded which). The CDR3 coding sequence is TGTGCCAGCAGCTTCCGGGAAAACGAGCAGTACTTC. It yields the protein CASSFRENEQYF.